Sequencing of this T cell receptor (beta chain) was carried out in a study of identical twins (dated by TCRdb to the mid-2010s). Study-level background: The study deep-sequenced TCR alpha and beta repertoires from monozygotic twins, unrelated adults of various ages and cord blood to test whether fetal clonotypes persist. Replicate twin experiments were performed at different times using different library preparation protocols to rule out contamination. Results the study describes overall, beyond this receptor: Invariant T cells such as MAIT and iNKT could partly confound zero-insertion analyses, although diverse VJ usage argued against such confounding for most clonotypes. Compared with coincidental sharing between unrelated individuals, out-of-frame TCR alpha sequences shared between twins showed an excess of sequences with low generation probability. Out-of-frame TCR alpha sharing in monozygotic twins was systematically underestimated by recombination models, whereas sharing between unrelated individuals was in agreement with the recombination models. The excess sharing between twins in beta out-of-frame sequences was weaker because fewer shared sequences reduced the signal-to-noise ratio. Because the same donors could not be followed over many years, the conclusions depended on cross-sectional statistical analysis. Abundant cord blood beta clonotypes carried fewer insertions; young adult naive repertoires showed a weaker similar trend, while memory repertoires showed none.

Its CDR3 holds 15 amino acids, cysteine through phenylalanine. The retained sequence is limited to the CDR3, 45 bases, with the frame set at the first base. Library generation was performed with 5' RACE. Reads for this sample came from an Illumina HiSeq 2000. A universal primer binding site was introduced by template switching, and a unique molecular identifier was present in the final cDNA, enabling accurate counting of TCR cDNA molecules. Specific primers in the conserved constant-segment region were used to synthesize first-strand cDNA for TCR alpha and beta chains. To control for contamination, every cDNA library carried two barcodes: a SMART-Mk sample barcode plus Illumina barcodes. Two successive PCR steps introduced TruSeq adapter sequences along with Illumina sample barcodes. TCR alpha and beta cDNA libraries were sequenced on the Illumina HiSeq platform with custom primers. For the original study's pipeline: MiGEC processed the raw reads to extract unique molecular identifiers, while MiXCR was used to determine the CDR3 positions. For each individual, recombination models were inferred using an EM algorithm with the repgenHMM and IGoR tools. The analysis of shared clonotypes was done with the tcR package in R, with sharing normalized by the product of cloneset sizes. Out-of-frame nonproductive sequences were analyzed to study raw recombination free of thymic and clonal selection effects. TCRdb handled the public reads itself, with Q25 trimming in fastp and clone calling in MiXCR, and kept productive beta chains. Rows merge per CDR3 protein into single entries with the most common DNA and genes. In this record, the V and J calls reflect TCRdb's handling and not the investigators' own analysis. Across this sample there are hundreds of thousands of distinct CDR3 sequences, with 6.1% seen only once. The top ten clones comprise 1.5% to 2% of the sample.

Every donor was a healthy Caucasian. The study also sequenced three unrelated non-twin adults: a male aged 18 to 30, a male aged 50 to 59 and a female aged 50 to 59. Using Miltenyi CD45RO+ enrichment and human naive T-cell isolation kits, memory (CD45RO+) and naive T cells were isolated from PBMC. Remarks on this clonotype: The clone's antigen remains unknown. The record has no base qualities; no much larger clone is one base away.

The sample consisted of naive T cells sorted from blood. The sample's cell subset or site, from its label and the paper: cells isolated with a human naive T-cell isolation kit. The receptor comes from a man between 18 and 29 years old in good health. The V and J genes are TRBV21-1 and TRBJ1-5; no DNA check was done on the table's D call, TRBD1. TRBV21-1 is a pseudogene. The DNA sequence is as follows: TGTGCCACCGATAAGGGACCTAAAGACAATCAGCCCCAGCATTTT. The resulting protein is CATDKGPKDNQPQHF.